A single sample is the source of the 5 T cell receptor beta chains below, sequenced in a study of blood T cell repertoires in COVID-19 (dated by TCRdb to 2019 to 2021). The protocol used for the library was the immunoSEQ multiplex PCR assay. The table comes from immuneACCESS by way of TCRdb, which keeps in-frame sequences with V and J called. Part of the clones is missing from these tables; in studies checked, under half for an unresolved V gene and the rest for unknown reasons. For this sample the table gives 350,000 to 450,000 clones, of which 89% were detected only once. Of the sample, around 1.5% is held by the ten largest clones. The material sequenced was peripheral blood. The receptors derive from a woman between 40 and 50 years old with COVID-19, enrolled during active disease.

This clone came up a few times. This rearrangement joins TRBV5-1 to TRBJ1-2; D is unresolved. This CDR3 is 14 amino acids long. V lost 0 bases and J lost 3, with 9 bases in between. Germline lookup yields CDR1 SGHRS and CDR2 YFSETQ. This CDR3 is CASSLDGPYYGYTF. The CDR3 bases are TGCGCCAGCAGCTTGGATGGCCCCTACTATGGCTACACCTTC.

The V call is TRBV29-1, the J call TRBJ2-1; D unclear. The CDR3 runs to 9 residues. Trimming shortened V by 4 bases and J by 8 bases, and 3 bases separated the two germline ends. Germline CDR1 is SQVTM and CDR2 is ANQGSEA. The CDR3 bases are TGCAGCGTTGGCGATGAGCAGTTCTTC. Translating it yields CSVGDEQFF.

This clone turned up a few times. The J gene is TRBJ1-1, the V gene TRBV19; 10 bases match TRBD1. The CDR3 runs to 15 residues. CDR1 and CDR2 (germline): LNHDA, SQIVND (reference sequence). The V gene end was trimmed by 7 bases and the J gene end by 5 bases; junction bases not matched to a gene: 10. CDR3 in DNA: TGTGCCAGTAAATCCGGGACAGGGGTTGGGACTGAAGCTTTCTTT. It translates to CASKSGTGVGTEAFF.

The rearrangement uses TRBV20-1 and TRBJ1-2, with no clear D. V was shortened by 3 bases and J by 5 bases, with 4 bases between the two germline ends. This CDR3 is built from 10 residues. Germline V CDR1 and CDR2: DFQATT, SNEGSKA (reference sequence). The CDR3 sequence: CSAREYGYTF. The DNA for the CDR3 is TGCAGTGCTAGGGAGTATGGCTACACCTTC.

The chain uses TRBV4-3 and TRBJ2-4, with D uncertain. Germline V CDR1 and CDR2: LGHNA, YSLEER. The CDR3 is made up of 16 amino acids. Deletions cut 0 bases from V and 2 bases from J, with 11 bases between. This chain's CDR3 is CASSQEGVGSKNIQYF. In DNA, the CDR3 is TGCGCCAGCAGCCAAGAGGGCGTCGGCTCCAAAAACATTCAGTACTTC.